Below are 13 T cell receptor beta chains sequenced from a single sample in a study of cytomegalovirus exposure and HLA in healthy donors. PCR employed 60 Vbeta and 13 Jbeta primers. Here immunoSEQ multiplex PCR was the method, and the copy in TCRdb shows in-frame clones only, minus some. The sample has roughly 200,000 clones, approximately 79% seen once; the top ten hold 0.69%. The sample comprised PBMCs. These receptors all stem from a woman between 40 and 55 years old in good health and CMV-seronegative.

The genes are TRBV19 and TRBJ2-3, with 8 bases that match TRBD2. This CDR3 region has 16 residues. From germline, CDR1 is LNHDA and CDR2 SQIVND (reference sequence). The trim removed 5 bases at V and 2 bases at J, leaving 9 bases unmatched. CDR3 nucleotide sequence: TGTGCCAGTAGTGCCCAGCGGGGGTCATACACAGATACGCAGTATTTT. Its translation: CASSAQRGSYTDTQYF.

The chain joins TRBV7-8 to TRBJ2-4; D not resolved. The germline CDR1 and CDR2 sequences are SGHVS and FQNEAQ. This CDR3 has 15 residues. Trimming removed 2 bases from V and 1 base from J, with 9 bases in between. The CDR3 DNA follows: TGTGCCAGCAGCTTAAAAGTTGCGGCCAAAAACATTCAGTACTTC. Translation gives CASSLKVAAKNIQYF.

This chain connects TRBV2 to TRBJ2-2; D uncertain. Germline CDR1 is SNHLY and CDR2 is FYNNEI. This CDR3 is 13 amino acids long. V was shortened by 5 bases and J by 1 base, with 5 bases between the two germline ends. The CDR3 DNA is TGTGCCAGCAGTCGCGGGAACACCGGGGAGCTGTTTTTT. Its protein product is CASSRGNTGELFF.

In DNA, the CDR3 is TGTGCCAGCTCATGGGACAGGGTTAACTCCTACGAGCAGTACTTC. Amino acids: CASSWDRVNSYEQYF. This rearrangement joins TRBV18 to TRBJ2-7, with 9 bases that match TRBD1. The CDR3 totals 15 residues. The trim removed 5 bases at V and 0 bases at J, leaving 5 bases unmatched. Germline V gene lookup returns CDR1 KGHSH and CDR2 LQKENI.

The chain uses TRBV5-4 and TRBJ1-1; 8 bases line up with TRBD1. Germline lookup yields CDR1 SGHNT and CDR2 YYREEE (reference sequence). The CDR3 has 17 amino acids. The V segment lost 3 bases and the J segment 3 bases; nucleotides outside the gene matches: 13. The CDR3 region is CASSSVLGRGQDTEAFF. DNA for the CDR3: TGTGCCAGCAGCTCGGTCCTTGGCAGGGGGCAGGACACTGAAGCTTTCTTT.

The rearrangement links TRBV7-2 to TRBJ2-3; 7 positions match TRBD2. Per the germline V gene, CDR1 is SGHTA and CDR2 is FQGNSA. This CDR3 comprises 15 residues. V shed 5 bases and J 1 base; nucleotides not matched to a gene: 6. CDR3 nucleotides: TGTGCCAGCAGCCTAGATCGGGGGGGCACAGATACGCAGTATTTT. Translated, it gives CASSLDRGGTDTQYF.

This clone was counted only a few times. The gene calls are TRBV5-1 and TRBJ1-1; unclear D gene. The V and J ends lost 2 bases and 5 bases respectively, with 13 bases between them. The CDR3 has 14 residues. Germline lookup yields CDR1 SGHRS and CDR2 YFSETQ. CDR3 in DNA: TGCGCCAGCAGCTTCGCGCCTCAGCGTACTGAAGCTTTCTTT. It is translated as CASSFAPQRTEAFF.

This sequence joins TRBV5-8 and TRBJ2-3; D gene uncertain. CDR3 length: 12 residues. V lost 0 bases, J lost 9 bases, and 8 bases lay in between. CDR1 and CDR2 from the germline V gene are SGHTS and YDEGEE. The CDR3 sequence is CASSLAGRTQYF. The CDR3 DNA is TGTGCCAGCAGCTTGGCCGGTCGGACGCAGTATTTT.

The chain employs TRBV7-2 and TRBJ2-3, with D unclear. Trimming took 3 bases from V and 0 from J, leaving 10 bases between them. This CDR3 contains 15 residues. Germline CDR1 is SGHTA and CDR2 is FQGNSA. The CDR3, as DNA: TGTGCCAGCAGCTTGAGGATGGCTAGCACAGATACGCAGTATTTT. It codes for CASSLRMASTDTQYF.

V and J are TRBV5-1 and TRBJ2-7; weak D call: TRBD1 (6 bases). Trimming cost V 0 bases and J 5 bases, with 12 bases left between them. Germline CDR1 SGHRS, CDR2 YFSETQ. The CDR3 is 14 amino acids. CDR3 residues: CASSLGQAFHEQYF. In DNA form, the CDR3 reads TGCGCCAGCAGCTTGGGACAGGCCTTCCACGAGCAGTACTTC.

The chain recombines TRBV28 with TRBJ2-3; 12 bases are shared with TRBD2. The CDR3 length is 21 residues. Germline V lookup: CDR1 MDHEN, CDR2 SYDVKM. The V gene end was trimmed by 6 bases and the J gene end by 7 bases; junction bases not matched to a gene: 26. The CDR3 DNA reads TGTGCCAGCAGCCAACTCCCGGGGGGCGTCGAGACTAGCGGGAGACGGCATACGCAGTATTTT. Residues: CASSQLPGGVETSGRRHTQYF.

The chain combines TRBV6-5 with TRBJ1-2; D possibly corresponds to TRBD1 (6 bases). V gave up 5 bases and J gave up 4 bases, with 14 bases separating them. This CDR3 region has 14 residues. Germline V gene sequence: CDR1 MNHEY, CDR2 SVGAGI. The CDR3 DNA reads TGTGCCAGCAGTGTCGACAGGACCCTCTATGGCTACACCTTC. Translated: CASSVDRTLYGYTF.

The V call is TRBV29-1, the J call TRBJ2-3; 7 nucleotides match TRBD2. Germline lookup yields CDR1 SQVTM and CDR2 ANQGSEA. The J segment lost 3 bases and the V segment lost 0 bases, leaving 15 bases of the junction unmatched. The CDR3 covers 18 residues. This CDR3 reads CSVEDRVSGSPGTDTQYF. CDR3 nucleotides: TGCAGCGTTGAAGATCGGGTTAGCGGGTCACCGGGGACAGATACGCAGTATTTT.